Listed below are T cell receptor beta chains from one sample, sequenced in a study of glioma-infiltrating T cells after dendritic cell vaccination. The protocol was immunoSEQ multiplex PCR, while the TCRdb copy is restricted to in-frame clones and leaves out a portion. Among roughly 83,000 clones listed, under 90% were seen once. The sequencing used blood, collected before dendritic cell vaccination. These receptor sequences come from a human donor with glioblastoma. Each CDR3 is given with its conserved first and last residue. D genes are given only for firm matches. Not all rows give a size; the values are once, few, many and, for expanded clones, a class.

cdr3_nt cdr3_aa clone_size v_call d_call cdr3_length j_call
TGTGCCAGCAGCTCTGACGACAGGGTTCATTCACCCCTCCACTTT CASSSDDRVHSPLHF NA TRBV7-2 TRBD1 15 TRBJ1-6
TGTGCCAGCAGTGGATGGGACAGGGGGATGAGCTCCTATAATTCACCCCTCCACTTT CASSGWDRGMSSYNSPLHF NA TRBV27 TRBD1 19 TRBJ1-6
TGTGCCAGTAGTCCACAGGGGGCCTACGAGCAGTACTTC CASSPQGAYEQYF NA TRBV19 TRBD1 13 TRBJ2-7
TGCAGCGTAGCCCTAGGGCGGGGGGCGGTAGATACGCAGTATTTT CSVALGRGAVDTQYF NA TRBV29-1 TRBD2 15 TRBJ2-3
TGCGCCAGCAGCCAAGACAATGGACAGAACTACGAGCAGTACTTC CASSQDNGQNYEQYF NA TRBV4-1 NA 15 TRBJ2-7
TGTGCCAGCAGCTTGGGGTTAGCGGACGAGCAGTACTTC CASSLGLADEQYF once TRBV7-6 NA 13 TRBJ2-7
TGTGCCAGCAGTGTCGACAGCTACGAGCAGTACTTC CASSVDSYEQYF NA TRBV6-1 NA 12 TRBJ2-7
TGTGCCAGCAGTGGTTCCGATCTCCGGAGACAGGCCTCCTTC CASSGSDLRRQASF NA TRBV25-1 NA 14 TRBJ2-7
TGTGCCAGCAGCTTAGCGGTGACAGGGGGCCCCTACGAGCAGTACTTC CASSLAVTGGPYEQYF NA TRBV7-6 TRBD1 16 TRBJ2-7
TGTGCCAGCAGCAAAGGGGGGACAGAATACGAGCAGTACTTC CASSKGGTEYEQYF NA TRBV21-1 NA 14 TRBJ2-7
TGTGCCAGCAGTGAATCGGGTACAGGGGTTACCTATAATTCACCCCTCCACTTT CASSESGTGVTYNSPLHF NA TRBV25-1 TRBD1 18 TRBJ1-6
TGTGCCACCCGTGGGAGTAACTCCTACGAGCAGTACTTC CATRGSNSYEQYF NA TRBV27 NA 13 TRBJ2-7
TGTGCCAGCAGCCAATATGAGACCCAGTACTTC CASSQYETQYF NA TRBV14 NA 11 TRBJ2-5
TGTGCCAGCAGCTTGGATGGGCGCCGGTGGGACAGGGGGACCGATGAGCAGTTCTTC CASSLDGRRWDRGTDEQFF NA TRBV5-6 TRBD1 19 TRBJ2-1
TGCGCCAGCAGCTTGTCCGGATCTAGCAATGAGCAGTTCTTC CASSLSGSSNEQFF few TRBV5-1 NA 14 TRBJ2-1
TGTGCCAGCAGCTCCCCAGCGGGGGGTACCTACGAGCAGTACTTC CASSSPAGGTYEQYF NA TRBV7-2 TRBD2 15 TRBJ2-7
TGTGCCAGCAGCCGGACTAGCGGGGCCTACGAGCAGTACTTC CASSRTSGAYEQYF NA TRBV6-5 TRBD2 14 TRBJ2-7
TGTGCCAGCAAAAGACAGGGGGTCGCTAACTATGGCTACACCTTC CASKRQGVANYGYTF NA TRBV6-5 TRBD1 15 TRBJ1-2
TGTGCCAACTACAAGGGGTATCGTTATCAGCCCCAGCATTTT CANYKGYRYQPQHF NA TRBV18 NA 14 TRBJ1-5
TGTGCCAGCAGCTTTGACAGGGCCCCACCCCTCCACTTT CASSFDRAPPLHF NA TRBV5-4 TRBD1 13 TRBJ1-6
TGCGCCAGCAGCTTAGGACAGGTAGAAGAGACCCAGTACTTC CASSLGQVEETQYF NA TRBV5-1 TRBD1 14 TRBJ2-5
TGTGCCAGCAGCGTAGAAGCGGGAGGGCCTGATACGCAGTATTTT CASSVEAGGPDTQYF NA TRBV9 TRBD2 15 TRBJ2-3
TGTGCCAGCAGTTATGGGGGCCCTCCTGGATGCGAGCAGTACTTC CASSYGGPPGCEQYF NA TRBV6-8 NA 15 TRBJ2-7
TGTGCCAGCAGCGTCTCCAACTATGGCTACACCTTC CASSVSNYGYTF NA TRBV9 NA 12 TRBJ1-2
TGTGCCAGCAGTTTTACAGGGGCCCATCAGCCCCAGCATTTT CASSFTGAHQPQHF NA TRBV27 TRBD1 14 TRBJ1-5
TGTGCCAGCAGTTACGGCGGATATGGCTACACCTTC CASSYGGYGYTF few TRBV6-5 NA 12 TRBJ1-2
TGCGCCAGCAGCTCGGGACAGGGGGTGGAGGTGGACACCGGGGAGCTGTTTTTT CASSSGQGVEVDTGELFF NA TRBV5-1 TRBD1 18 TRBJ2-2
TGTGCCAGCAGCCAAGAAGAGAATAGTAACGAGCAGTACTTC CASSQEENSNEQYF NA TRBV4-2 NA 14 TRBJ2-7
TGTGCCACACCTAAAGGTTTCGGGGTTCCTCACACTGAAGCTTTCTTT CATPKGFGVPHTEAFF once TRBV27 NA 16 TRBJ1-1
TGTGCCAGCAGCATTGACAGACTCCAAGAGACCCAGTACTTC CASSIDRLQETQYF NA TRBV7-9 NA 14 TRBJ2-5
TGTGCCAGCAGCTTGGCTGGCAGGTCCCCTAATGAAAAACTGTTTTTT CASSLAGRSPNEKLFF NA TRBV5-6 NA 16 TRBJ1-4
TGTGCCAGCAGTGGGGGTAAAAGGGACATCCTATCCTACGAGCAGTACTTC CASSGGKRDILSYEQYF NA TRBV6-1 NA 17 TRBJ2-7